Sequencing of this T cell receptor (beta chain) was carried out in a study of vaccination effects on CD4 cells after COVID-19. Regarding this clone: Its antigen is unknown.

Ahead of sequencing, the ViraFEST assay grew antigen-specific CD4+ T cells using viral peptide pools. A roughly ten-day culture period preceded the isolation of CD4+ T cells. Each participant received a vaccine that was either BNT162b2 or mRNA-1273, given as two doses. The CDR3 is made up of 17 amino acids. Germline CDR1 reads MDHEN; CDR2 reads SYDVKM. Trimming at V came to 7 bases and at J to 0 bases, leaving 14 bases not matched to a gene. TCRdb keeps only in-frame clones here, not all; method: immunoSEQ multiplex PCR. The data show about 60,000 clones, with roughly three quarters seen just once and 1.5% to 2% held by the top ten.

The sequencing here drew on CD4+ T cells from PBMCs cultured with HCoV-OC43 spike peptides, taken after COVID-19 vaccination. Documented subset: HCoV-OC43 spike overlapping peptide pool stimulation. The gene calls are TRBV28 and TRBJ1-2, with 7 bases aligning to TRBD1. The sequence came from a human donor who received a COVID-19 vaccine. Here the CDR3 reads CASTSAPGGDTNYGYTF. The DNA of the CDR3 is TGTGCCAGCACCTCGGCGCCAGGGGGAGATACTAACTATGGCTACACCTTC.